Listed here are 4 T cell receptor beta chains from one sample, sequenced in a study of blood T cell repertoires in COVID-19. Only in-frame clones appear in the TCRdb table, and some are missing; sequencing was by immunoSEQ multiplex PCR. The data hold about 260,000 clones, with around 88% observed a single time. The sequencing sample was made of PBMCs or T cells enriched from blood (not recorded which). Receptor source: a woman aged 40 to 50 with acute COVID-19.

A single count supports this clone. The V and J genes are TRBV5-1 and TRBJ2-5; D gene unclear. Germline V gene sequence: CDR1 SGHRS, CDR2 YFSETQ. The V end lost 1 base, the J end lost 3 bases, and 4 bases lay between the germline ends. The CDR3 runs to 12 residues. In DNA form, the CDR3 reads TGCGCCAGCAGCTTGACAGAAGAGACCCAGTACTTC. It translates to CASSLTEETQYF.

V is TRBV4-1 and J is TRBJ1-4; no definite D call. Trimming stripped 6 bases from V and 0 bases from J, with 8 bases between. Germline-derived CDR1 and CDR2 are MGHRA and YSYEKL. The CDR3 sequence is 14 residues long. The CDR3 is CASSLATTNEKLFF. CDR3 nucleotides: TGCGCCAGCAGTTTGGCCACAACTAATGAAAAACTGTTTTTT.

The rearrangement joins TRBV28 to TRBJ1-4; 7 bases are shared with TRBD1. Trimming at V came to 5 bases and at J to 7 bases, leaving 7 bases not matched to a gene. From germline, CDR1 is MDHEN and CDR2 SYDVKM. This CDR3 is built from 14 residues. CDR3 sequence reads: CASSLHDRAEKLFF. CDR3 sequence (DNA): TGTGCCAGCAGTCTCCATGACAGGGCTGAAAAACTGTTTTTT.

The rearrangement joins TRBV2 to TRBJ1-2; the D is unclear. Trimming left V 1 base short and J 2 bases short, with 8 bases between. This CDR3 spans 14 amino acids. Germline V gene data show CDR1 as SNHLY and CDR2 as FYNNEI. CDR3: CASSEVTANYGYTF. CDR3 nucleotides: TGTGCCAGCAGTGAAGTTACAGCCAACTATGGCTACACCTTC.